The entry below gives a single T cell receptor (beta chain) sequence along with its context. Its cognate antigen is unknown. This sample stems from a study of cytomegalovirus exposure and HLA in healthy donors. Study conclusions and caveats: Among TCR beta chains, those listed as cytomegalovirus-associated numbered under 200.

The study ran its PCR with 60 Vbeta and 13 Jbeta primers. Repertoires were generated with immunoSEQ multiplex PCR, while TCRdb's copy carries only in-frame clones and drops some. The table has 63,000 or so clones, just under 80% seen once; the top ten hold about 4.7%. The CDR3 runs to 15 residues. Germline values: CDR1 WNHNN, CDR2 SYGVQD (reference sequence). Trimming left V 0 bases short and J 4 bases short, with 9 bases between. This sequence was found in a woman aged 25 to 39 in good health and CMV-seronegative. This chain links TRBV10-1 with TRBJ2-2; tentative D call: TRBD1 (6 bases). The sample was PBMCs. The CDR3 is CASSESQGPTGELFF. The CDR3, as DNA: TGCGCCAGCAGTGAGTCTCAGGGGCCCACCGGGGAGCTGTTTTTT.